One sample yielded the 19 T cell receptor beta chains listed below, sequenced in a study of Graves' ophthalmopathy and Graves' hyperthyroidism. The authors amplified TCR beta CDR3 regions from RNA transcripts. First-round RT-PCR relied on HTBI primers, and a second-round multiplex PCR came next. TCRdb re-called the multiplex PCR reads with MiXCR, one entry per CDR3 protein. Here the sample spans hundreds of thousands of distinct CDR3 sequences, approximately 14% being singletons. The sample taken for sequencing was blood. These receptors were collected from a woman in her twenties or thirties with Graves' ophthalmopathy.

This clonotype was seen ten or more times. CDR3 bases: TGTGCCAGCAGTATCCTAGCGGGGCCACACACCGGGGAGCTGTTTTTT. Protein sequence: CASSILAGPHTGELFF. This chain connects TRBV6-2 or TRBV6-3 to TRBJ2-2; TRBD2 aligns across 9 bases. In germline, CDR1 is MNHEY, CDR2 SVGEGT. The CDR3 totals 16 residues. J was trimmed by 3 bases and V by 5 bases; bases with no gene match: 7.

Ten or more counts support this clonotype. This sequence joins TRBV10-3 and TRBJ2-7; D not resolved. From germline, CDR1 is ENHRY and CDR2 SYGVKD. The CDR3 runs 15 residues. The V and J ends lost 2 bases and 3 bases respectively, with 14 bases between them. The chain's CDR3 is CAISERLGPGYEQYF. The CDR3 nucleotides read TGTGCCATCAGTGAGAGGCTAGGCCCTGGCTACGAGCAGTACTTC.

The chain has TRBV27 and TRBJ2-5; no reliable D call. The ends were cut back, 2 bases at V and 3 bases at J, with 7 bases in the middle. Germline assignment: CDR1 MNHEY and CDR2 SMNVEV (reference sequence). The CDR3 covers 13 residues. This CDR3 reads CASSLVQEETQYF. CDR3 bases: TGTGCCAGCAGTTTAGTCCAGGAAGAGACCCAGTACTTC.

This clonotype has ten or more counts. CDR3 in DNA: TGTGCCAGCAGCTTAGGGACGGACATTCAGTACTTC. Translating it yields CASSLGTDIQYF. The chain recombines TRBV7-9 with TRBJ2-4; no definite D call. The CDR3 covers 12 residues. The V gene's germline CDR1 is SEHNR and CDR2 FQNEAQ (reference sequence). Trimming took 1 base from V and 8 from J, leaving 6 bases between them. Full variable domain (rest looked up from reference TRBV7-9 and TRBJ2-4): DTGVSQNPRHKITKRGQNVTFRCDPISEHNRLYWYRQTLGQGPEFLTYFQNEAQLEKSRLLSDRFSAERPKGSFSTLEIQRTEQGDSAMYLCASSLGTDIQYFGAGTRLSVL.

This clonotype appeared many times. The chain joins TRBV12-3 or TRBV12-4 to TRBJ1-1; D gene ambiguous. The V gene lost 3 bases and the J gene lost 0 bases, with 5 bases spanning the gap. The CDR3 contains 13 residues. The DNA of the CDR3 is TGTGCCAGCAGTTTCATGATGAACACTGAAGCTTTCTTT. Protein sequence: CASSFMMNTEAFF.

This clonotype was recorded many times. V usage is TRBV11-2 and J usage is TRBJ2-2; 10 nucleotides line up with TRBD2. There are 17 residues in the CDR3. V lost 1 base, J lost 6 bases, and 8 bases stayed unmatched. The germline V gene has CDR1 SGHAT and CDR2 FQNNGV. CDR3 residues: CASSLVASGRLPGELFF. DNA for the CDR3: TGTGCCAGCAGCTTAGTGGCTAGCGGGAGACTCCCCGGGGAGCTGTTTTTT.

Ten or more counts support this clonotype. The genes are TRBV6-2 or TRBV6-3 and TRBJ1-1; perhaps TRBD1 as D (5 bases). V lost 8 bases and J lost 1, with 11 bases in between. This CDR3 is 13 amino acids long. Germline CDR1 and CDR2: MNHEY and SVGEGT. CDR3 loop: CASGSGSNTEAFF. CDR3 sequence (DNA): TGTGCCAGCGGGTCAGGGTCGAACACTGAAGCTTTCTTT.

CDR3 in DNA: TGTGCCAGCAGTTGGGAGTTTCACGAGCAGTACTTC. Translating gives CASSWEFHEQYF. The chain recombines TRBV6-5 with TRBJ2-7; D may be TRBD2 (5 bases). The V gene lost 4 bases and the J gene lost 5 bases, with 9 bases spanning the gap. Germline V gene data show CDR1 as MNHEY and CDR2 as SVGAGI. The CDR3 length is 12 residues.

Ten or more counts support this clonotype. The rearrangement links TRBV3-1 to TRBJ2-5; possible D gene TRBD2, 6 bases. The germline V gene has CDR1 LGHDT and CDR2 YNNKEL (reference sequence). The CDR3 sequence is 14 residues long. V gave up 5 bases and J gave up 2 bases, with 12 bases separating them. CDR3 coding DNA: TGTGCCAGCAGCTTCATCCGGGGGCAAGAGACCCAGTACTTC. It encodes CASSFIRGQETQYF.

This clonotype was detected ten times or more. The V call is TRBV27, the J call TRBJ1-1; D not certain. The ends were cut back, 3 bases at V and 4 bases at J, with 12 bases in the middle. CDR1 is MNHEY, CDR2 SMNVEV, per germline (reference sequence). The CDR3 totals 14 residues. The CDR3 loop is CASSLVHAGTEAFF. For the CDR3, the DNA is TGTGCCAGCAGTTTGGTTCACGCCGGCACTGAAGCTTTCTTT.

This clonotype has just a few counts. J is TRBJ1-1 and V is TRBV20-1; 9 bases align to TRBD1. The CDR3 is 14 residues long. The V gene's germline CDR1 is DFQATT and CDR2 SNEGSKA (reference sequence). The V gene end was trimmed by 6 bases and the J gene end by 5 bases; junction bases not matched to a gene: 10. Written as DNA, the CDR3 is TGCAGTGCCAAAAAAGGACAGGGGCTGACTGAAGCTTTCTTT. Amino acid sequence: CSAKKGQGLTEAFF.

This clonotype turned up a few times. The chain joins TRBV28 to TRBJ1-2; a weak D match, TRBD1 (6 bases). V was shortened by 5 bases and J by 2 bases, with 12 bases between the two germline ends. The CDR3 has 14 residues. Germline V gives CDR1 MDHEN, CDR2 SYDVKM. The CDR3 DNA is TGTGCCAGCAGTACTTACAGGGTCAACTATGGCTACACCTTC. It specifies CASSTYRVNYGYTF.

This clonotype was observed at least ten times. CDR3 bases: TGTGCCAGCAGTGAAACAGGGTCCCCTAACTATGGCTACACCTTC. It specifies CASSETGSPNYGYTF. The rearrangement uses TRBV6-1 and TRBJ1-2; maybe TRBD1 (6 bases). V was shortened by 2 bases and J by 0 bases, with 10 bases between the two germline ends. Per the germline V gene, CDR1 is MNHNS and CDR2 is SASEGT. The CDR3 contains 15 residues.

This clonotype was counted a few times. CDR3 residues: CASSQGRQGGYYGYTF. The CDR3 DNA sequence: TGCGCCAGCAGCCAGGGGAGACAGGGGGGATACTATGGCTACACCTTC. The V call is TRBV4-1, the J call TRBJ1-2; 9 bases agree with TRBD1. The germline V gene has CDR1 MGHRA and CDR2 YSYEKL. V was pared by 3 bases and J by 3 bases, with 8 bases of the junction left unmatched. This CDR3 is built from 16 residues.

This clonotype was counted a few times. This sequence joins TRBV5-1 and TRBJ2-2; 9 nucleotides match TRBD1. V shed 0 bases and J 4 bases; nucleotides not matched to a gene: 4. Germline CDR1 SGHRS, CDR2 YFSETQ. This CDR3 has 16 residues. CDR3 loop: CASSLGDRAFTGELFF. The CDR3 coding sequence is TGCGCCAGCAGCTTGGGGGACAGGGCGTTCACCGGGGAGCTGTTTTTT.

This clonotype came up many times. The chain uses TRBV14 and TRBJ2-5; weak D call: TRBD2 (5 bases). Germline values: CDR1 SGHDN, CDR2 FVKESK. Trimming left V 3 bases short and J 5 bases short, with 16 bases between. This CDR3 region has 15 residues. The CDR3 region has the DNA TGTGCCAGCAGCCATCCTAGCCCTTATGGGGAGACCCAGTACTTC. Translation: CASSHPSPYGETQYF.

This clonotype was recorded many times. The rearrangement uses TRBV20-1 and TRBJ1-1; D uncertain. Germline loops: CDR1 DFQATT, CDR2 SNEGSKA (reference sequence). This CDR3 has 12 residues. Trimming left V 6 bases short and J 1 base short, with 9 bases between. This CDR3 is CSATMGNTEAFF. The CDR3 DNA is TGCAGTGCCACCATGGGGAACACTGAAGCTTTCTTT.

This clonotype was detected ten times or more. The chain joins TRBV7-8 to TRBJ2-3; perhaps TRBD2 as D (5 bases). This CDR3 is built from 15 residues. Trimming removed 4 bases from V and 0 bases from J, with 11 bases in between. CDR1 SGHVS and CDR2 FQNEAQ come from the germline V gene. The CDR3 loop is CASSSTRASTDTQYF. The CDR3 region has the DNA TGTGCCAGCAGCTCCACTAGGGCTAGCACAGATACGCAGTATTTT.

This clonotype was counted between two and nine times. The chain links TRBV30 to TRBJ1-1; no firm D call. CDR1 and CDR2 from the germline V gene are GTSNPN and SVGIG (reference sequence). Trimming cost V 6 bases and J 4 bases, with 12 bases left between them. CDR3 size: 12 residues. Written as DNA, the CDR3 is TGTGCCTGTTTTCCCGGGCCCACTGAAGCTTTCTTT. Its translation is CACFPGPTEAFF.